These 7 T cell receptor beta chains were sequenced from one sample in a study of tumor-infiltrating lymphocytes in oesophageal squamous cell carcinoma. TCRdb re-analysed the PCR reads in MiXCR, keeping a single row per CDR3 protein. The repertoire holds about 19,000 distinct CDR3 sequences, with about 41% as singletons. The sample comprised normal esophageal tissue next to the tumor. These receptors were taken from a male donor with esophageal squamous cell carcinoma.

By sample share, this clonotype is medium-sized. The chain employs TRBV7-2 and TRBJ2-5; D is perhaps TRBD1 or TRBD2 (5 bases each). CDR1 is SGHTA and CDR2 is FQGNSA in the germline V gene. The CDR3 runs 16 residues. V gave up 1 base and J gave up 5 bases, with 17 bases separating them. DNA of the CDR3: TGTGCCAGCAGCTTAGGGGGACCCGGGTTATCGGAGACCCAGTACTTC. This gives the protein CASSLGGPGLSETQYF.

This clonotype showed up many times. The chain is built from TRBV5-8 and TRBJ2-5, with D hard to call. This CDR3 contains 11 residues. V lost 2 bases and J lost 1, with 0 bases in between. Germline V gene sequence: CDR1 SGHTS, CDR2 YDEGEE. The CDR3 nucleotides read TGTGCCAGCAGCTTCCAAGAGACCCAGTACTTC. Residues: CASSFQETQYF.

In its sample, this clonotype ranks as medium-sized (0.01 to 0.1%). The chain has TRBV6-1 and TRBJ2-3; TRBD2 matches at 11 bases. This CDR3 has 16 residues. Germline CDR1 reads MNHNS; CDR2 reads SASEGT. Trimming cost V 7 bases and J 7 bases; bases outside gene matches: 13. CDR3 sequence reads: CASNSPPGLAANTQYF. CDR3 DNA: TGTGCCAGCAACAGCCCCCCGGGACTAGCGGCAAATACGCAGTATTTT.

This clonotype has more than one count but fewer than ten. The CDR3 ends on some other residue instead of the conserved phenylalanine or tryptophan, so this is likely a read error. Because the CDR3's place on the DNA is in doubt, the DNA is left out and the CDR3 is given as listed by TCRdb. Here the CDR3 reads CASSFETGYGGYTFGS. The genes are TRBV5-8 and TRBJ2-7; TRBD1 is the table's D call and was not checked against the DNA. Germline-derived CDR1 and CDR2 are SGHTS and YDEGEE. The length of the CDR3 is 16 amino acids, counting both ends.

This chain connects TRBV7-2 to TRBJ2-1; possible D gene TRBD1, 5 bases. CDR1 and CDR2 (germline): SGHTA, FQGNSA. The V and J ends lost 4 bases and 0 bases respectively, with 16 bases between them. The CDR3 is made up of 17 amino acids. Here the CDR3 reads CASSSNPDSPSYNEQFF. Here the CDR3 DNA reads TGTGCCAGCAGCTCAAACCCCGACAGTCCCTCCTACAATGAGCAGTTCTTC.

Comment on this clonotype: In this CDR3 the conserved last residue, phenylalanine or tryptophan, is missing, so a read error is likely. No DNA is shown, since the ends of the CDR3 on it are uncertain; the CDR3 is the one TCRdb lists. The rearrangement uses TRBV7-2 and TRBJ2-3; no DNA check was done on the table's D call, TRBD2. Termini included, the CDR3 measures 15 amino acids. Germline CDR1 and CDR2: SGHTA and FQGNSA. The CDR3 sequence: CASSLAVGYEQYFGP.

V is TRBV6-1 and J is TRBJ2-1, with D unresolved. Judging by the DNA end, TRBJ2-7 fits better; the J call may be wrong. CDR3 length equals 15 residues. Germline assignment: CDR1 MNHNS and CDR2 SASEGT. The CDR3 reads CASSDLWGSSYEQYF. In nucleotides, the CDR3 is TGTGCCAGCAGTGACTTATGGGGTTCCTCCTACGAGCAGTACTTC.